These 26 T cell receptor beta chains were sequenced from one sample in a study of T-cell memory formation after mild COVID-19. TCRdb used MiXCR to reprocess the 5' RACE reads, holding one entry per CDR3 protein. There are fewer than 300,000 distinct CDR3 sequences in the sample; about a sixth occur only once, and 20% to 25% lies in the top ten. The sample taken for sequencing was PBMCs or a T cell subset sorted from them (not recorded which). These receptors were taken from a man younger than 35 who had mild COVID-19 (a few samples of this study predate the infection). Cell type and time point are not known.

This clonotype showed up just a few times. The rearrangement joins TRBV11-2 to TRBJ2-2, with D unclear. This CDR3 has 17 residues. Germline CDR1 reads SGHAT; CDR2 reads FQNNGV. Trimming took 0 bases from V and 0 from J, leaving 11 bases between them. CDR3 region: CASSLDWNTANTGELFF. CDR3 nucleotides: TGTGCCAGCAGCTTAGATTGGAACACCGCGAACACCGGGGAGCTGTTTTTT.

This rearrangement joins TRBV6-5 to TRBJ2-3; TRBD2 agrees at 13 bases. There are 15 residues in the CDR3. Germline trimming cut 4 bases from V and 4 bases from J; bases unmatched to any gene: 2. Germline V gene data show CDR1 as MNHEY and CDR2 as SVGAGI. Here the CDR3 reads CASSSLAGGADTQYF. The CDR3 DNA sequence: TGTGCCAGCAGTTCACTAGCGGGGGGGGCAGATACGCAGTATTTT.

The genes are TRBV25-1 and TRBJ2-1; perhaps TRBD1 as D (5 bases). This CDR3 spans 11 amino acids. V lost 6 bases and J lost 9, with 9 bases in between. The germline V gene encodes CDR1 MGHDK and CDR2 SYGVNS. Here the CDR3 DNA reads TGTGCCAGCAGAACAAGGGGTGAGCAGTTCTTC. It yields the protein CASRTRGEQFF. Supplemented by reference TRBV25-1 and TRBJ2-1, the full variable domain reads EADIYQTPRYLVIGTGKKITLECSQTMGHDKMYWYQQDPGMELHLIHYSYGVNSTEKGDLSSESTVSRIRTEHFPLTLESARPSHTSQYLCASRTRGEQFFGPGTRLTVL.

This chain uses TRBV6-5 with TRBJ2-2; D ambiguous. The CDR3 spans 14 residues. V was pared by 3 bases and J by 6 bases, with 11 bases between. Germline CDR1 and CDR2: MNHEY and SVGAGI. CDR3 in amino acids: CASSYAGFSGELFF. CDR3 DNA: TGTGCCAGCAGTTATGCCGGGTTTTCCGGGGAGCTGTTTTTT.

In its sample, this clonotype was seen a few times. J is TRBJ2-3 and V is TRBV7-2; possible D gene TRBD1, 5 bases. The length of the CDR3 is 16 residues. V dropped 4 bases and J dropped 5 bases, with 19 bases sitting between them. The germline gives CDR1 SGHTA, CDR2 FQGNSA. The CDR3 loop reads CASSSALRWGLDTQYF. In DNA form, the CDR3 reads TGTGCCAGCAGCTCAGCGTTGAGGTGGGGCCTAGATACGCAGTATTTT.

The gene calls are TRBV7-2 and TRBJ1-2, with D uncertain. The CDR3 loop spans 14 amino acids. Germline CDR1 and CDR2: SGHTA and FQGNSA. The V end lost 0 bases, the J end lost 4 bases, and 9 bases lay between the germline ends. The CDR3 DNA reads as TGTGCCAGCAGCTTAGCCAGTGAGCTCTATGGCTACACCTTC. Translating it yields CASSLASELYGYTF.

The CDR3 DNA sequence: TGCAGTGCTAGAGATGGGGGGGGACAGTTAAACACTGAAGCTTTCTTT. Its protein is CSARDGGGQLNTEAFF. The chain carries TRBV20-1 and TRBJ1-1, with 7 bases identical to TRBD1. There are 16 residues in the CDR3. Germline lookup yields CDR1 DFQATT and CDR2 SNEGSKA (reference sequence). V was pared by 0 bases and J by 2 bases, with 9 bases of the junction left unmatched.

The V gene is TRBV19, the J gene TRBJ2-1; 11 nucleotides align to TRBD2. The junction had 2 bases not matched to a gene; V was cut back by 6 bases and J by 4 bases. Germline CDR1 reads LNHDA; CDR2 reads SQIVND (reference sequence). The CDR3 totals 14 residues. DNA of the CDR3: TGTGCCAGTAGCACTAGCGGGGGATACAATGAGCAGTTCTTC. Its translation: CASSTSGGYNEQFF.

The chain combines TRBV7-2 with TRBJ1-1, with a tentative D call TRBD1 (6 bases). Per the germline V gene, CDR1 is SGHTA and CDR2 is FQGNSA. This CDR3 spans 16 amino acids. V was shortened by 5 bases and J by 6 bases, with 22 bases between the two germline ends. In DNA form, the CDR3 reads TGTGCCAGCAGCCGGGGGACACCCTTAGTGGGGGCTGAAGCTTTCTTT. It is translated as CASSRGTPLVGAEAFF.

A few counts support this clonotype. The genes are TRBV5-1 and TRBJ1-1; D is ambiguous. Per the germline V gene, CDR1 is SGHRS and CDR2 is YFSETQ. This CDR3 spans 13 amino acids. The V gene lost 5 bases and the J gene lost 1 base, with 9 bases spanning the gap. CDR3: CASRAGSNTEAFF. The CDR3 DNA reads as TGCGCCAGCAGGGCCGGGTCGAACACTGAAGCTTTCTTT.

This clonotype was picked up a small number of times. This rearrangement joins TRBV5-6 to TRBJ1-1; 9 bases are shared with TRBD1. The V and J ends lost 4 bases and 4 bases, in that order; junction bases with no gene match: 2. Germline V gives CDR1 SGHDT, CDR2 YYEEEE. This CDR3 has 13 residues. CDR3 residues: CASSPQGATEAFF. CDR3 in DNA: TGTGCCAGCAGCCCACAGGGGGCCACTGAAGCTTTCTTT.

The CDR3 bases are TGTGATAGCAGTGGCAATGGAGTAGCGGGGGGACAAGAGACCCAGTACTTC. Translating it yields CDSSGNGVAGGQETQYF. The chain uses TRBV7-3 and TRBJ2-5; TRBD2 aligns across 10 bases. Germline V gene lookup returns CDR1 SGHTA and CDR2 FQGTGA. This CDR3 contains 17 residues.

The chain carries TRBV12-3 or TRBV12-4 and TRBJ2-2; D is tentatively TRBD1 or TRBD2 (5 bases each). With 3 bases removed from V and 2 bases from J, the gap between germline ends came to 13 bases. The CDR3 sequence is 16 residues long. CDR3 sequence reads: CASSFEGRINTGELFF. DNA of the CDR3: TGTGCCAGCAGTTTTGAGGGACGGATTAACACCGGGGAGCTGTTTTTT.

This clonotype was seen only a few times. V is TRBV7-3 and J is TRBJ1-6, with 7 bases identical to TRBD1. This CDR3 contains 15 residues. V lost 3 bases, J lost 7 bases, and 6 bases stayed unmatched. Looked up from germline, CDR1 is SGHTA and CDR2 is FQGTGA. CDR3 DNA: TGTGCCAGCAGCTTTACCGGGACAGAGAATTCACCCCTCCACTTT. As protein: CASSFTGTENSPLHF.

The chain is built from TRBV28 and TRBJ2-3, with a weak D call TRBD1 (5 bases). Germline values: CDR1 MDHEN, CDR2 SYDVKM. This CDR3 comprises 14 residues. With 8 bases removed from V and 1 base from J, the gap between germline ends came to 13 bases. The CDR3 is CASYGVGGTDTQYF. DNA of the CDR3: TGTGCCAGCTATGGGGTAGGGGGCACAGATACGCAGTATTTT.

The rearrangement joins TRBV20-1 to TRBJ2-7; D gene uncertain. Trimming took 0 bases from V and 2 from J, leaving 14 bases between them. The CDR3 consists of 15 residues. From germline, CDR1 is DFQATT and CDR2 SNEGSKA (reference sequence). The CDR3 here is CSARDFTNYPYEQYF. As DNA, the CDR3 is TGCAGTGCTAGAGATTTTACAAACTACCCCTACGAGCAGTACTTC.

CDR3 bases: TGTGCCAGCAGTTTCGGTTGGTGGATCTCTGGAAACACCATATATTTT. It is translated as CASSFGWWISGNTIYF. The chain links TRBV12-3 or TRBV12-4 to TRBJ1-3; D not resolved. V lost 3 bases to trimming and J lost 0 bases, with 12 bases between them. The CDR3 loop spans 16 amino acids.

This clonotype has only a few counts. The rearrangement links TRBV5-8 to TRBJ2-3, with TRBD2 as a possible D gene (5 bases). With 4 bases removed from V and 4 bases from J, the gap between germline ends came to 13 bases. The CDR3 extends over 14 amino acids. The germline CDR1 and CDR2 sequences are SGHTS and YDEGEE. In DNA, the CDR3 is TGTGCCAGCAGCGTCCGGGGTGGCCCAGATACGCAGTATTTT. It encodes CASSVRGGPDTQYF.

The gene calls are TRBV14 and TRBJ2-3; D remains unclear. Germline V gene sequence: CDR1 SGHDN, CDR2 FVKESK. V lost 7 bases and J 7 bases, leaving 9 bases between the germline ends. The CDR3 contains 11 residues. CDR3 nucleotide sequence: TGTGCCAGCACCTCCGGCCATACGCAGTATTTT. The encoded protein is CASTSGHTQYF.

This clonotype was counted between two and nine times. The chain combines TRBV5-1 with TRBJ1-2; 9 nucleotides line up with TRBD1. The length of the CDR3 is 14 residues. Germline CDR1 and CDR2: SGHRS and YFSETQ. J was trimmed by 7 bases and V by 4 bases; bases with no gene match: 8. CDR3 sequence reads: CASSLGQGLGGYTF. The CDR3 nucleotides read TGCGCCAGCAGCCTGGGACAGGGCTTAGGTGGCTACACCTTC.

Here the CDR3 reads CASSYSIKAGELFF. The DNA for the CDR3 is TGTGCCAGCAGTTACTCGATTAAGGCCGGGGAGCTGTTTTTT. The V and J genes are TRBV6-5 and TRBJ2-2; D remains ambiguous. The V and J ends lost 0 bases and 6 bases respectively, with 8 bases between them. CDR3 length: 14 amino acids. CDR1 MNHEY and CDR2 SVGAGI come from the germline V gene.

The table lists this clonotype with many counts. The V gene is TRBV12-3 or TRBV12-4, the J gene TRBJ2-2, with 11 bases identical to TRBD2. This CDR3 has 16 amino acids. Unmatched junction bases numbered 7, after V lost 6 bases and J lost 4 bases. CDR3 in amino acids: CASRISGGAGTGELFF. The CDR3 nucleotides are TGTGCCAGCAGGATTAGCGGGGGGGCCGGCACCGGGGAGCTGTTTTTT.

This clonotype has a single count. This chain uses TRBV18 with TRBJ2-1; 8 bases line up with TRBD2. Per the germline V gene, CDR1 is KGHSH and CDR2 is LQKENI. The CDR3 spans 14 residues. After removal of 9 bases from V and 6 bases from J, the junction contained 10 bases not matched to a gene. CDR3 protein: CASCLAGLFNEQFF. For the CDR3, the DNA is TGTGCCAGTTGTCTAGCGGGCCTATTCAATGAGCAGTTCTTC.

This clonotype was found a few times. The V gene is TRBV6-5, the J gene TRBJ2-2, with D unclear. Germline CDR1 reads MNHEY; CDR2 reads SVGAGI. Trimming removed 0 bases from V and 6 bases from J, with 5 bases in between. The CDR3 is made up of 13 amino acids. The CDR3 protein is CASSYSKAGELFF. CDR3 nucleotide sequence: TGTGCCAGCAGTTACTCTAAGGCCGGGGAGCTGTTTTTT.

The V call is TRBV4-3, the J call TRBJ1-4; D is unresolved. Germline V gives CDR1 LGHNA, CDR2 YSLEER. V was cut by 1 base and J by 5 bases, with 11 bases left in between. The CDR3 is 15 residues long. The CDR3 reads CASSQGGSYNEKLFF. The CDR3 DNA sequence: TGCGCCAGCAGCCAAGGAGGCAGCTACAATGAAAAACTGTTTTTT.

This clonotype was picked up a small number of times. This chain uses TRBV18 with TRBJ2-5; the D gene could be TRBD1 or TRBD2 (5 bases each). V was shortened by 5 bases and J by 5 bases, with 12 bases between the two germline ends. This CDR3 region has 13 residues. Germline CDR1 and CDR2: KGHSH and LQKENI. The DNA of the CDR3 is TGTGCCAGCTCAAACGCAGGGAGCGAGACCCAGTACTTC. Translated, it gives CASSNAGSETQYF.